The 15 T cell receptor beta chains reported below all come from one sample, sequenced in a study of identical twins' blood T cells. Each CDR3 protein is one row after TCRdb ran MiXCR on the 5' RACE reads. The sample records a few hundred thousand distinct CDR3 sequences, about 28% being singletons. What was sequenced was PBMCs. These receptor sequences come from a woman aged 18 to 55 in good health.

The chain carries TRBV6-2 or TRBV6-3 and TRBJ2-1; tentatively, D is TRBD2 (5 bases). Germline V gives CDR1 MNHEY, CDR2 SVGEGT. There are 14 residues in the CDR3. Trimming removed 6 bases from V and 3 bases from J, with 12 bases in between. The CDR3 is CASRNYGVYNEQFF. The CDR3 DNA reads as TGTGCCAGCAGAAATTACGGGGTCTACAATGAGCAGTTCTTC.

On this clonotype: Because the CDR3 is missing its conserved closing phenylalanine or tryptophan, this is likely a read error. For the CDR3, the DNA is TGTGCCAGCAGCCAAGATGGAATAGGGGTCAATGAGCAGTTCGTC. This sequence encodes CASSQDGIGVNEQFV. V gene TRBV4-2 combines with J gene TRBJ2-1; D is possibly TRBD1 (5 bases). The CDR3 sequence is 15 residues long. V dropped 0 bases and J dropped 6 bases, with 12 bases sitting between them. CDR1 is LGHNA, CDR2 YNFKEQ, per germline.

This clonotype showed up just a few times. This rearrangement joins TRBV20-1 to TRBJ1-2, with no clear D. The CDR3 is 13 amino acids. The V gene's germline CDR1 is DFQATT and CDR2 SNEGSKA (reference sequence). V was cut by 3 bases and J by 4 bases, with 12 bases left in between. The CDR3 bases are TGCAGTGCTAGTAAACAGAAGATCTATGGCTACACCTTC. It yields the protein CSASKQKIYGYTF.

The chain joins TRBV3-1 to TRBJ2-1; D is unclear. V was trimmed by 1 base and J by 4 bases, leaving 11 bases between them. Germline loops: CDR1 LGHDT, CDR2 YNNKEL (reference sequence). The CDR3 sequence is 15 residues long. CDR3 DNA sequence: TGTGCCAGCAGCCAAGGGGTCGAACTTTACAATGAGCAGTTCTTC. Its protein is CASSQGVELYNEQFF.

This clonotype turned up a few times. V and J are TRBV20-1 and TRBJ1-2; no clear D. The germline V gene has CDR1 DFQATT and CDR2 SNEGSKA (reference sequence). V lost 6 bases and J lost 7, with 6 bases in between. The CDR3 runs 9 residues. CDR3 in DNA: TGCAGTGCCAGCTTTGGCTACACCTTC. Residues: CSASFGYTF.

The CDR3 sequence: CASSLALGGFGTGELFF. CDR3 coding DNA: TGCGCCAGCAGCTTGGCCCTCGGAGGGTTTGGCACCGGGGAGCTGTTTTTT. The chain carries TRBV5-1 and TRBJ2-2, with D possibly TRBD2 on 6 matching bases. The CDR3 extends over 17 amino acids. CDR1 is SGHRS, CDR2 YFSETQ, per germline. V was shortened by 0 bases and J by 4 bases, with 16 bases between the two germline ends.

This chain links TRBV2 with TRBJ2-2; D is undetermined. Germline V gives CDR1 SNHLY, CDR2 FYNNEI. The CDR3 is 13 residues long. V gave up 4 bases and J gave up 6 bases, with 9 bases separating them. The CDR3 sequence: CASSVQVPGELFF. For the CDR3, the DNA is TGTGCCAGCAGTGTCCAGGTTCCCGGGGAGCTGTTTTTT.

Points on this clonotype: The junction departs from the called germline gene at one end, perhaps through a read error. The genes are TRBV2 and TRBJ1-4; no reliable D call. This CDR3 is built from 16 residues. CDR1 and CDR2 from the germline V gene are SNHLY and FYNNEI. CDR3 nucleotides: TGTGCCAGCACTCCTTCTGGCGGGCTTTATAATGAAAGACTGTTTTTT. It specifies CASTPSGGLYNERLFF.

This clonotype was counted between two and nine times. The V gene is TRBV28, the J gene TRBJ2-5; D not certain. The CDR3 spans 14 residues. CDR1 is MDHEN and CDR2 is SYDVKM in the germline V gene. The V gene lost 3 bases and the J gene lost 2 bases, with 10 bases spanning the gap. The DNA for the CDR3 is TGTGCCAGCAGTTTTTTCCGGGTGCAAGAGACCCAGTACTTC. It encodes CASSFFRVQETQYF.

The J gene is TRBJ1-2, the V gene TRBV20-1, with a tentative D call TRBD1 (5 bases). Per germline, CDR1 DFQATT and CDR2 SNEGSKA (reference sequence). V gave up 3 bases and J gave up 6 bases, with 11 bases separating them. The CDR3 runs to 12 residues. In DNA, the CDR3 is TGCAGTGCTAGTAAGCTGGGGCATGGCTACACCTTC. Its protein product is CSASKLGHGYTF.

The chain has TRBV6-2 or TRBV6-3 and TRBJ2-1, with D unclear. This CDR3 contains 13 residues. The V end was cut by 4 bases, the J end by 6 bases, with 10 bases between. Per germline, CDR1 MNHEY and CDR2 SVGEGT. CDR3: CASSSVLINEQFF. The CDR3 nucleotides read TGTGCCAGCAGTTCGGTCTTGATCAATGAGCAGTTCTTC.

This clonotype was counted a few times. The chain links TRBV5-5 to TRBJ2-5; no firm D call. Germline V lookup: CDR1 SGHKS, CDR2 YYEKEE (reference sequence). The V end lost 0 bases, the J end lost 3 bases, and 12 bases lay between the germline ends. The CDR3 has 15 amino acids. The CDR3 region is CASSLVQLRKETQYF. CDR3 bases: TGTGCCAGCAGCTTGGTACAACTCAGAAAAGAGACCCAGTACTTC. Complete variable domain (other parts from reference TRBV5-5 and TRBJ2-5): DAGVTQSPTHLIKTRGQQVTLRCSPISGHKSVSWYQQVLGQGPQFIFQYYEKEERGRGNFPDRFSARQFPNYSSELNVNALLLGDSALYLCASSLVQLRKETQYFGPGTRLLVL.

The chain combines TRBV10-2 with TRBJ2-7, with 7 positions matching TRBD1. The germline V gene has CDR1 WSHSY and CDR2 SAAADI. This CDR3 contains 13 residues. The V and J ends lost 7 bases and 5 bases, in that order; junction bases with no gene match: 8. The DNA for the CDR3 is TGCGCCAGCAAGAGCGGACAGGTCGACGAGCAGTACTTC. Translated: CASKSGQVDEQYF.

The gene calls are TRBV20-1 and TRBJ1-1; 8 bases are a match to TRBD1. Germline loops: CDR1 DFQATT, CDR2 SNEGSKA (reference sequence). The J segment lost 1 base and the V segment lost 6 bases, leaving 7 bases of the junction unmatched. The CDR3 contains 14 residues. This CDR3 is CSARDRRTNTEAFF. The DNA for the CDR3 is TGCAGTGCCCGGGACAGGAGAACGAACACTGAAGCTTTCTTT.

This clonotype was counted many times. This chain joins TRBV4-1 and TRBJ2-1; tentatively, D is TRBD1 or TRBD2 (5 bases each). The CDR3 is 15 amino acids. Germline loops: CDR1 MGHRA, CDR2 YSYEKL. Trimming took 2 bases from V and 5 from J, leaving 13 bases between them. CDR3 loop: CASSQMWQGDNEQFF. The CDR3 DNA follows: TGCGCCAGCAGCCAAATGTGGCAGGGAGACAATGAGCAGTTCTTC.